This TCR beta chain was documented in a study of blood T cell repertoires in COVID-19. Study-wide context: Spain, Italy and the United States supplied samples that represented acute and convalescent COVID-19. From T cells, B-cell-depleted T cells, or PBMCs came the material, which was cDNA or gDNA.

As handled by the study authors: Reference gene primer amplification gave estimated nucleated cell counts. Generated by immunoSEQ multiplex PCR, the TCRdb table keeps only in-frame clones and is missing some. V and J calls and clone size are copied from that table; D and trimming were computed from the DNA. Altogether under 300,000 clones are present, around 86% being singletons, with the ten largest covering around an eighth. Germline V gene lookup returns CDR1 SEHNR and CDR2 FQNEAQ (reference sequence). V lost 7 bases, J lost 5 bases, and 8 bases lay in between. This CDR3 has 11 residues. Sequenced sample: peripheral blood. J is TRBJ2-5 and V is TRBV7-9, with D unresolved. This receptor was taken from a man aged 80 or over with acute or convalescent COVID-19. In DNA form, the CDR3 reads TGTGCCAGCACCTCCTTGGAGACCCAGTACTTC. It specifies CASTSLETQYF.